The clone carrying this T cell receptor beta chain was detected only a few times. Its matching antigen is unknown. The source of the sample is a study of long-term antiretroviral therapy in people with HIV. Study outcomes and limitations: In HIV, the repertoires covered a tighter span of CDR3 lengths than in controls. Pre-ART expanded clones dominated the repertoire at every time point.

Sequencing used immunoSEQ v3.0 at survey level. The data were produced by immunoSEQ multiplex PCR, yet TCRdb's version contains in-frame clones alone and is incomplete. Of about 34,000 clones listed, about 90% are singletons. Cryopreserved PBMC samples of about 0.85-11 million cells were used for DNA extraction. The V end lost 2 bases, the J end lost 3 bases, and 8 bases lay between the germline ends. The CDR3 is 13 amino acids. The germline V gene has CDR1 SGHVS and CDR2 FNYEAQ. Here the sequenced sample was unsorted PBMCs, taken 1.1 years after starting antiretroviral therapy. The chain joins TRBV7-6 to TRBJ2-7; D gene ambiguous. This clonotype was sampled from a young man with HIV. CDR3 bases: TGTGCCAGCAGCTTAAACATTGTCTACGAGCAGTACTTC. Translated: CASSLNIVYEQYF.